Listed below are T cell receptor beta chains from one sample, sequenced in a study of blood T cells in healthy people across ages. TCRdb called the 5' RACE reads again in MiXCR, with one record for every CDR3 protein. The sample lists 800,000 to 1,300,000 distinct CDR3 sequences; roughly 24% were seen once. The same sample was also studied in work on T cells of mothers and their children.

The sample taken for sequencing was blood. These TCRs come from a girl aged 2 to 9 in good health. CDR3s include the opening cysteine and the closing phenylalanine or tryptophan. D genes are given only for firm matches. Expanded clones are given a class, and other clones once, few, many or no size at all.

>TRBV6-1|.|TRBJ2-5|few
CASSSFGGQGETQYF
TGTGCCAGCAGCTCCTTTGGGGGCCAGGGGGAGACCCAGTACTTC
>TRBV27|.|TRBJ2-1|few
CASSSRSSYNEQFF
TGTGCCAGCAGTTCGAGAAGCTCCTACAATGAGCAGTTCTTC
>TRBV6-1|TRBD2|TRBJ2-5|few
CASSDPTSGNQETQYF
TGTGCCAGCAGTGATCCGACTAGCGGGAACCAAGAGACCCAGTACTTC
>TRBV20-1|TRBD1|TRBJ2-5|few
CSARRDRELGETQYF
TGCAGTGCTAGACGGGACAGGGAGTTAGGAGAGACCCAGTACTTC
>TRBV20-1|TRBD1|TRBJ2-5|few
CSAPTGQETQYF
TGCAGTGCTCCGACAGGGCAAGAGACCCAGTACTTC
>TRBV11-2|.|TRBJ1-2|.
CASAGRADGYTF
TGTGCCAGCGCTGGCAGGGCTGATGGCTACACCTTC
>TRBV5-1|TRBD1|TRBJ1-2|.
CASSNSQGARNGYTF
TGCGCCAGCAGCAACTCACAGGGGGCGCGAAATGGCTACACCTTC
>TRBV5-1|TRBD2|TRBJ2-7|few
CASSFPSGNYEQYF
TGCGCCAGCAGCTTTCCTAGCGGGAACTACGAGCAGTACTTC
>TRBV7-8|TRBD1|TRBJ1-4|.
CASSPGQGRKLFF
TGTGCCAGCAGCCCAGGACAGGGACGGAAACTGTTTTTT
>TRBV5-6|TRBD2|TRBJ2-7|.
CASSGGSSPYEQYF
TGTGCCAGCAGCGGCGGGAGCTCCCCCTACGAGCAGTACTTC
>TRBV5-1|.|TRBJ2-4|.
CAPGRRRAKNIQYF
TGCGCCCCCGGCCGGCGCCGGGCCAAAAACATTCAGTACTTC
>TRBV28|TRBD1|TRBJ2-4|few
CASSTAGTVIQYF
TGTGCCAGCAGTACGGCCGGGACAGTCATTCAGTACTTC
>TRBV7-2|.|TRBJ1-1|few
CASRQEEVTEAFF
TGTGCCAGCAGACAGGAAGAGGTAACTGAAGCTTTCTTT
>TRBV12-3/TRBV12-4|TRBD1|TRBJ1-4|.
CASRTGARPYEKLFF
TGTGCCAGCAGGACAGGGGCGCGTCCTTATGAAAAACTGTTTTTT
>TRBV2|.|TRBJ2-7|few
CASRAGVSYEQYF
TGTGCCAGCAGGGCAGGGGTCTCCTACGAGCAGTACTTC
>TRBV7-2|.|TRBJ1-5|few
CASSSTSGGSDTQHF
TGTGCCAGCAGCTCGACTAGCGGGGGCTCAGATACGCAGCATTTT
>TRBV20-1|.|TRBJ1-2|.
CSARDPGASVDYGYTF
TGCAGTGCTAGAGATCCGGGGGCGAGTGTAGACTATGGCTACACCTTC
>TRBV16|TRBD2|TRBJ2-2|.
CASSQISGSSPGELFF
TGTGCCAGCAGCCAGATTAGCGGGAGTTCCCCCGGGGAGCTGTTTTTT
>TRBV7-9|TRBD2|TRBJ2-1|many
CASSFLAGNEQFF
TGTGCCAGCAGCTTTCTAGCGGGCAATGAGCAGTTCTTC
>TRBV11-2|.|TRBJ2-4|few
CASSPDTENIQYF
TGTGCCAGCAGCCCAGACACGGAAAACATTCAGTACTTC
>TRBV7-2|.|TRBJ1-4|.
CASSISPNEKLFF
TGTGCCAGCAGCATTAGTCCTAATGAAAAACTGTTTTTT
>TRBV3-1|TRBD1|TRBJ2-5|.
CASSQDGTGIGLETQYF
TGTGCCAGCAGCCAAGATGGGACAGGGATCGGCCTAGAGACCCAGTACTTC
>TRBV6-1|.|TRBJ1-5|.
CASISTGTNQPQHF
TGTGCCAGCATATCGACAGGCACTAATCAGCCCCAGCATTTT
>TRBV29-1|.|TRBJ2-2|few
CSVRGLIEHTGELFF
TGCAGCGTTAGGGGGTTGATAGAGCACACCGGGGAGCTGTTTTTT
>TRBV28|.|TRBJ2-5|.
CASSSTSGLPETQYF
TGTGCCAGCAGCTCCACCTCGGGACTGCCAGAGACCCAGTACTTC
>TRBV7-6|TRBD2|TRBJ2-7|few
CASSLGPLAGALNEQYF
TGTGCCAGCAGCTTGGGACCACTAGCGGGGGCGTTGAACGAGCAGTACTTC
>TRBV29-1|.|TRBJ1-1|.
CSVAGLLDRLNTEAFF
TGCAGCGTTGCGGGCCTCTTGGACAGACTGAACACTGAAGCTTTCTTT
>TRBV20-1|.|TRBJ2-3|.
CSPGLELGTQYF
TGCAGTCCGGGCCTGGAGCTAGGTACGCAGTATTTT
>TRBV20-1|.|TRBJ1-1|.
CSAATRYPEAFF
TGCAGTGCTGCGACGCGGTATCCTGAAGCTTTCTTT
>TRBV7-8|.|TRBJ2-5|few
CASSARGEAGTYQETQYF
TGTGCCAGCAGCGCTCGTGGGGAGGCAGGGACGTACCAAGAGACCCAGTACTTC
>TRBV5-1|.|TRBJ2-1|.
CASSVRLVPYNEQFF
TGCGCCAGCAGCGTAAGGCTAGTTCCCTACAATGAGCAGTTCTTC
>TRBV5-4|TRBD1|TRBJ1-2|few
CASSWTGSPQSAYTF
TGTGCCAGCAGCTGGACAGGGAGTCCACAGAGCGCATACACCTTC
>TRBV7-9|.|TRBJ2-1|.
CASSLPGANPWGQFF
TGTGCCAGCAGCTTACCGGGGGCCAACCCCTGGGGGCAGTTCTTC